This T cell receptor beta chain was found in a study of CD8 T cells in Susac syndrome. The CDR3 contains 14 residues. Trimming stripped 9 bases from V and 0 bases from J, with 13 bases between. CDR1 is SEHNR, CDR2 FQNEAQ, per germline (reference sequence). Reverse transcription of about 0.45 to 1 ug RNA was carried out with random hexamers. Multiplex immunoSEQ PCR targeted 54 Vbeta and 13 Jbeta TCR beta segments. MiXCR, run by TCRdb on the immunoSEQ multiplex PCR reads, gives a single entry per CDR3 protein. The sample holds some 180,000 distinct CDR3 sequences, approximately 95% seen once. V usage is TRBV7-9 and J usage is TRBJ2-3; D ambiguous. The source is a human donor in good health. The sequenced material came from CD4+ T cells from PBMCs. The CDR3: CASTATSSTDTQYF. The DNA for the CDR3 is TGTGCCAGTACAGCGACATCTAGCACAGATACGCAGTATTTT.